This entry lists 29 T cell receptor beta chains sequenced from one sample in a study of blood T cell repertoires in COVID-19. Clones were sequenced by immunoSEQ multiplex PCR, and TCRdb holds only the in-frame ones, with some missing. The sample has a few hundred thousand clones; roughly 87% are singletons. The specimen sequenced was peripheral blood. These receptors all stem from a man aged 40-55 years with active or convalescent COVID-19.

This chain links TRBV27 with TRBJ2-5; 11 nucleotides agree with TRBD2. J gave up 3 bases and V 0 bases, and 3 bases lay outside the gene matches. Germline V lookup: CDR1 MNHEY, CDR2 SMNVEV (reference sequence). This CDR3 is 16 amino acids long. CDR3 loop: CASSLSETSGEETQYF. For the CDR3, the DNA is TGTGCCAGCAGTTTATCGGAGACTAGCGGGGAAGAGACCCAGTACTTC.

The chain uses TRBV19 and TRBJ2-5; 9 bases map to TRBD2. This CDR3 comprises 15 residues. Germline-derived CDR1 and CDR2 are LNHDA and SQIVND (reference sequence). V dropped 1 base and J dropped 5; count of bases not matched to a gene: 5. This CDR3 is CASSIGGAGGETQYF. CDR3 in DNA: TGTGCCAGTAGTATAGGAGGGGCGGGAGGGGAGACCCAGTACTTC.

The table lists this clone with a few counts. In DNA form, the CDR3 reads TGCGCCAGCAGCTCGGCGAGGGAACCTCTGAACACTGAAGCTTTCTTT. As protein: CASSSAREPLNTEAFF. The V call is TRBV5-1, the J call TRBJ1-1; no firm D call. This CDR3 region has 16 residues. Per the germline V gene, CDR1 is SGHRS and CDR2 is YFSETQ. Trimming removed 3 bases at V and 0 bases at J, with 15 bases between.

This chain links TRBV27 with TRBJ1-4; 10 nucleotides match TRBD1. CDR1 and CDR2 (germline): MNHEY, SMNVEV (reference sequence). The CDR3 runs 16 residues. V shed 0 bases, J shed 7 bases, and the junction held 5 bases outside the gene matches. CDR3 sequence (DNA): TGTGCCAGCAGTTTATCGGCGACAGGGGGCGGTGAAAAACTGTTTTTT. Its translation is CASSLSATGGGEKLFF.

The chain is built from TRBV7-9 and TRBJ2-7, with TRBD1 matching over 7 bases. This CDR3 contains 15 residues. Trimming took 4 bases from V and 5 from J; bases not matched to a gene: 11. From germline, CDR1 is SEHNR and CDR2 FQNEAQ (reference sequence). The CDR3 DNA sequence: TGTGCCAGCAGCTCGTCTCGACAGGGCATCCACGAGCAGTACTTC. It encodes CASSSSRQGIHEQYF.

The chain couples TRBV9 to TRBJ1-1, with D perhaps TRBD1 (5 bases). The germline gives CDR1 SGDLS, CDR2 YYNGEE. There are 14 residues in the CDR3. Trimming pared 3 bases from V and 7 bases from J, leaving 16 bases between. The CDR3 reads CASSGGGVAGEAFF. In nucleotides, the CDR3 is TGTGCCAGCAGCGGAGGAGGGGTGGCGGGTGAAGCTTTCTTT. Drawing the rest from reference TRBV9 and TRBJ1-1, the complete variable domain is DSGVTQTPKHLITATGQRVTLRCSPRSGDLSVYWYQQSLDQGLQFLIQYYNGEERAKGNILERFSAQQFPDLHSELNLSSLELGDSALYFCASSGGGVAGEAFFGQGTRLTVV.

The chain couples TRBV27 to TRBJ1-1; 7 bases are a match to TRBD1. CDR3 length equals 15 residues. The trim removed 3 bases at V and 2 bases at J, leaving 6 bases unmatched. Germline V gene lookup returns CDR1 MNHEY and CDR2 SMNVEV (reference sequence). DNA of the CDR3: TGTGCCAGCAGTTTGTTGGGACAGCCCAACACTGAAGCTTTCTTT. This translates into CASSLLGQPNTEAFF.

The chain carries TRBV27 and TRBJ1-2, with D possibly TRBD1 on 6 matching bases. CDR1 and CDR2 from the germline V gene are MNHEY and SMNVEV (reference sequence). Trimming stripped 5 bases from V and 2 bases from J, with 9 bases between. The CDR3 is 13 amino acids. The CDR3 bases are TGTGCCAGCAGTGGTGACAGGAACTATGGCTACACCTTC. It specifies CASSGDRNYGYTF.

This chain connects TRBV9 to TRBJ2-7; D not certain. Germline assignment: CDR1 SGDLS and CDR2 YYNGEE. The V and J ends lost 2 bases and 2 bases respectively, with 11 bases between them. The CDR3 contains 14 residues. CDR3 amino acids: CASSVDWSTYEQYF. The CDR3 bases are TGTGCCAGCAGCGTTGACTGGTCCACCTACGAGCAGTACTTC.

V is TRBV19 and J is TRBJ2-7, with D perhaps TRBD2 (6 bases). The V end lost 5 bases, the J end lost 0 bases, and 11 bases lay between the germline ends. Germline CDR1 reads LNHDA; CDR2 reads SQIVND (reference sequence). The CDR3 covers 14 residues. CDR3 protein: CASSFGGTSYEQYF. In nucleotides, the CDR3 is TGTGCCAGTAGTTTTGGGGGGACCTCCTACGAGCAGTACTTC.

This chain links TRBV28 with TRBJ2-1; 10 positions agree with TRBD2. The CDR3 is made up of 14 amino acids. The junction had 8 bases not matched to a gene; V was cut back by 5 bases and J by 10 bases. The germline V gene has CDR1 MDHEN and CDR2 SYDVKM. The CDR3 here is CASSLDPGLAEQFF. CDR3 coding DNA: TGTGCCAGCAGTCTCGATCCGGGACTAGCGGAGCAGTTCTTC.

The rearrangement joins TRBV11-2 to TRBJ1-1, with 9 positions matching TRBD1. The CDR3 totals 16 residues. V gave up 5 bases and J gave up 6 bases; unmatched junction bases: 13. The germline V gene has CDR1 SGHAT and CDR2 FQNNGV. CDR3 protein: CASSPFDRQGGPEAFF. DNA of the CDR3: TGTGCCAGCAGCCCCTTCGACCGACAGGGGGGCCCTGAAGCTTTCTTT.

J is TRBJ1-2 and V is TRBV5-4; TRBD1 matches at 8 bases. Germline V lookup: CDR1 SGHNT, CDR2 YYREEE (reference sequence). V was clipped by 0 bases and J by 4 bases; unmatched bases: 5. The CDR3 is 15 amino acids. CDR3: CASSLGRTGSYGYTF. CDR3 in DNA: TGTGCCAGCAGCTTGGGTAGGACAGGGAGCTATGGCTACACCTTC.

The chain uses TRBV18 and TRBJ2-3, with a weak D call TRBD2 (5 bases). The CDR3 is 13 residues long. The V end was cut by 5 bases, the J end by 4 bases, with 10 bases between. Looked up from germline, CDR1 is KGHSH and CDR2 is LQKENI. The CDR3 is CASSAGSADTQYF. For the CDR3, the DNA is TGTGCCAGCTCAGCTGGGAGTGCAGATACGCAGTATTTT. The full variable domain, rest sourced from reference TRBV18 and TRBJ2-3, is NAGVMQNPRHLVRRRGQEARLRCSPMKGHSHVYWYRQLPEEGLKFMVYLQKENIIDESGMPKERFSAEFPKEGPSILRIQQVVRGDSAAYFCASSAGSADTQYFGPGTRLTVL.

The gene calls are TRBV7-9 and TRBJ2-2; TRBD1 matches at 10 bases. CDR3 size: 19 residues. Germline CDR1 is SEHNR and CDR2 is FQNEAQ (reference sequence). After removal of 5 bases from V and 6 bases from J, the junction contained 18 bases not matched to a gene. CDR3 sequence (DNA): TGTGCCAGCAGCACGGGGATCGGGACAGGGGTTTATCCTTCCGGGGAGCTGTTTTTT. It codes for CASSTGIGTGVYPSGELFF.

This rearrangement joins TRBV9 to TRBJ2-2; TRBD1 agrees at 9 bases. There are 17 residues in the CDR3. Germline V gene lookup returns CDR1 SGDLS and CDR2 YYNGEE. The ends lost 0 bases at V and 4 bases at J; junction bases unmatched: 7. CDR3 residues: CASSVAPSTGGTGELFF. The CDR3 DNA sequence: TGTGCCAGCAGCGTAGCCCCCTCGACAGGGGGCACCGGGGAGCTGTTTTTT.

This chain connects TRBV2 to TRBJ2-3; 10 bases align to TRBD2. The germline CDR1 and CDR2 sequences are SNHLY and FYNNEI. V shed 7 bases and J 5 bases; nucleotides not matched to a gene: 3. This CDR3 has 13 amino acids. CDR3 region: CASTGLAEDTQYF. Written as DNA, the CDR3 is TGTGCCAGCACCGGACTAGCGGAAGATACGCAGTATTTT.

This chain uses TRBV24-1 with TRBJ1-2; 8 bases are a match to TRBD1. The germline V gene has CDR1 KGHDR and CDR2 SFDVKD. Trimming at V came to 4 bases and at J to 8 bases, leaving 11 bases not matched to a gene. The length of the CDR3 is 15 residues. The CDR3 DNA is TGTGCCACCAGTGACACTCGACAGGGGTCGAGCGGCTACACCTTC. Translation gives CATSDTRQGSSGYTF.

This chain links TRBV3-1 (or the pseudogene TRBV3-2) with TRBJ2-2, with 8 bases fitting TRBD1. V shed 0 bases, J shed 6 bases, and the junction held 0 bases outside the gene matches. The CDR3 is 14 amino acids. Per germline, CDR1 LGHDT and CDR2 YNNKEL (reference sequence). DNA for the CDR3: TGTGCCAGCAGCCAAGACAGGGGGCCCGGGGAGCTGTTTTTT. Translating it yields CASSQDRGPGELFF.

V usage is TRBV5-1 and J usage is TRBJ1-2, with D perhaps matching TRBD1 (5 bases). Germline CDR1 and CDR2: SGHRS and YFSETQ. Trimming took 0 bases from V and 2 from J, leaving 11 bases between them. The CDR3 runs 15 residues. The CDR3 is CASSLAGGLNYGYTF. The CDR3 nucleotides are TGCGCCAGCAGCTTGGCCGGGGGGTTGAACTATGGCTACACCTTC.

Here the CDR3 DNA reads TGTGCCAGCAGCTTAGTGTTCGGGGGGGGTGAAGCTTTCTTT. Translated: CASSLVFGGGEAFF. The chain carries TRBV11-2 and TRBJ1-1, with D perhaps matching TRBD1 (5 bases). CDR1 and CDR2 (germline): SGHAT, FQNNGV. The CDR3 is made up of 14 amino acids. Trimming pared 1 base from V and 7 bases from J, leaving 13 bases between. The variable domain in full, completed from reference TRBV11-2 and TRBJ1-1, reads EAGVAQSPRYKIIEKRQSVAFWCNPISGHATLYWYQQILGQGPKLLIQFQNNGVVDDSQLPKDRFSAERLKGVDSTLKIQPAKLEDSAVYLCASSLVFGGGEAFFGQGTRLTVV.

This rearrangement joins TRBV28 to TRBJ1-4; 9 nucleotides align to TRBD1. CDR1 and CDR2 from the germline V gene are MDHEN and SYDVKM. V trimming: 5 bases; J trimming: 8 bases; junction bases outside the gene matches: 6. This CDR3 is 14 amino acids long. CDR3 in amino acids: CASSIQGAREKLFF. The CDR3 DNA reads TGTGCCAGCAGTATACAGGGGGCGCGGGAAAAACTGTTTTTT.

The chain has TRBV29-1 and TRBJ2-2, with TRBD1 matching over 8 bases. This CDR3 has 17 amino acids. CDR1 and CDR2 from the germline V gene are SQVTM and ANQGSEA. J was trimmed by 1 base and V by 4 bases; bases with no gene match: 11. The CDR3 reads CSVGLLIGQGNTGELFF. The CDR3 DNA sequence: TGCAGCGTTGGCCTACTCATCGGACAGGGGAACACCGGGGAGCTGTTTTTT.

This chain links TRBV19 with TRBJ1-5; D call uncertain. V lost 6 bases and J lost 9, with 15 bases in between. Germline-derived CDR1 and CDR2 are LNHDA and SQIVND (reference sequence). CDR3 length: 13 amino acids. CDR3 DNA sequence: TGTGCCAGTAGCGGAGGGTTTCCTCTGCCCCAGCATTTT. Translated, it gives CASSGGFPLPQHF.

The V call is TRBV4-1, the J call TRBJ1-1, with 9 bases fitting TRBD1. This CDR3 spans 15 amino acids. Germline V gene data show CDR1 as MGHRA and CDR2 as YSYEKL. With V trimmed by 3 bases and J by 1 base, 3 bases remained unmatched. The CDR3 reads CASSHGQGSNTEAFF. CDR3 DNA sequence: TGCGCCAGCAGCCATGGACAGGGGTCGAACACTGAAGCTTTCTTT.

The rearrangement joins TRBV6-6 to TRBJ2-7; D call uncertain. The V end lost 6 bases, the J end lost 5 bases, and 11 bases lay between the germline ends. CDR3 size: 12 residues. Germline values: CDR1 MNHNY, CDR2 SVGAGI (reference sequence). The chain's CDR3 is CASSPDIHEQYF. CDR3 coding DNA: TGTGCCAGCAGCCCTGACATCCACGAGCAGTACTTC.

This chain connects TRBV28 to TRBJ1-6; 8 positions match TRBD1. Germline values: CDR1 MDHEN, CDR2 SYDVKM. This CDR3 comprises 15 residues. J gave up 6 bases and V 6 bases, and 7 bases lay outside the gene matches. The CDR3 nucleotides are TGTGCCAGCAGCCTCACAGGGGGATTTAATTCACCCCTCCACTTT. Its protein is CASSLTGGFNSPLHF. The full variable domain, in which reference TRBV28 and TRBJ1-6 provide the parts outside the CDR3, is DVKVTQSSRYLVKRTGEKVFLECVQDMDHENMFWYRQDPGLGLRLIYFSYDVKMKEKGDIPEGYSVSREKKERFSLILESASTNQTSMYLCASSLTGGFNSPLHFGNGTRLTVT.

The V and J genes are TRBV5-1 and TRBJ2-3; perhaps TRBD2 as D (5 bases). This CDR3 has 16 amino acids. The germline gives CDR1 SGHRS, CDR2 YFSETQ. V lost 3 bases and J 1 base, leaving 15 bases between the germline ends. CDR3 in DNA: TGCGCCAGCAGCTGGCGGGCCTTTGAGGGCACAGATACGCAGTATTTT. Translation gives CASSWRAFEGTDTQYF.

In DNA form, the CDR3 reads TGTGCCAGTAGTGCGAGTGACAGGCCCTACGAGCAGTACTTC. It translates to CASSASDRPYEQYF. The V gene is TRBV19, the J gene TRBJ2-7, with a possible D match to TRBD1 (6 bases). The ends were cut back, 5 bases at V and 2 bases at J, with 13 bases in the middle. The CDR3 totals 14 residues. Looked up from germline, CDR1 is LNHDA and CDR2 is SQIVND (reference sequence).